Here is one T cell receptor beta chain with its context. Its antigen has not been determined. It has no much larger one-base neighbor in the sample; base qualities were not kept. The cohort was made up of roughly 670 healthy bone marrow donors. Cohort members were all nominally healthy when sampled, although unrecorded immune exposures were likely present. The donor tested CMV seropositive and was one of the 289 seropositive cohort members. Each donor provided a peripheral blood sample, and peripheral blood mononuclear cells were used for TCR beta sequencing. Genomic DNA was extracted from the blood cell samples with the Qiagen DNeasy Blood Extraction Kit. This entry belongs to a study of cytomegalovirus exposure and HLA in healthy donors (dated by TCRdb to the late 2010s). Regarding the complete study: In an earlier analysis of under 750 of the donors, 250 to 350 Gb of sequence data and 120 million or so unique TCR beta sequences from about 190 million T cells were reported. An early release covering about 600 HLA-typed donors comprised about 300 gigabases of sequencing data and approximately 80 million unique TCR sequences. Of the 300 to 450 genotyped donors, approximately 83% fell in the genetic ancestry cluster associated with self-reported Caucasian donors. The aim of the study was to test whether cataloging public T cell receptors could identify signatures of past pathogen exposure. The T cell repertoires of some 700 subjects were profiled by immunosequencing and related to cytomegalovirus serostatus. A separate validation cohort of 90 to 150 different subjects was used in addition to the roughly 640-subject first cohort. To predict cytomegalovirus infection status, the study brought together high-throughput TCR immunosequencing, statistical association of individual TCRs with disease status, and machine learning. A later analysis re-examined previously published TCR beta repertoires from more than 600 donors and added high-resolution HLA genotyping to investigate patterns of TCR occurrence. Rather than using new phenotypic data, the later analysis identified candidate immune exposures from TCR beta sequences and from how often those sequences occurred across donors. An earlier analysis of approximately 630 of the donors applied high-throughput TCR beta sequencing to assess whether each TCR beta V gene segment acted as functional or pseudogenic. Alongside the repertoire data, information on donor age, sex, ethnicity and CMV serostatus was compiled. A later genetic analysis used genome-wide SNP genotypes for about 55% of the 666 donors, treating that subset as a discovery cohort. Every discovery cohort repertoire had been produced on one sequencing platform. HLA typing included class I and class II loci at four-digit resolution. Typing coverage varied by locus: 629-630 donors for A, B, C, DRB1 and DQB1; under 550 for DQA1; approximately 570 for DPA1; roughly 450 for DPB1. Several DR-DQ haplotypes were handled as single units for association and clustering, since linkage in the cohort was strong. Among some 410 genotyped donors of the cohort, an average of around 220,000 unique TCR beta nucleotide sequences was sequenced per donor, of which about 20% were non-productive. Findings and caveats that apply to the study as a whole: The study gave a list of under 200 TCR beta chains associated with cytomegalovirus. A few of the identified cytomegalovirus-associated TCR beta chains were confirmed in vitro to be specific for cytomegalovirus antigens. In an earlier analysis of about 600 of the donors, most TCR beta V segments appeared in productive rearrangements about 87% or about 30% of the time, broadly matching IMGT annotations. A later analysis found that most CMV-associated TCR beta chains appeared HLA-restricted, with HLA associations seemingly driven largely by CMV exposure. While some public TCRs were present in many individuals, most TCR sequences turned up only very rarely across donors. For the cohort, immune exposure information was limited to CMV serostatus. When HLA alleles, especially DR and DQ, strongly co-occurred, attributing TCR associations to individual alleles was difficult. A further reported finding was that TCR beta sequences accurately predicted the HLA-A and HLA-B alleles for most subjects in the first cohort. The 87-base-pair reads could not distinguish some IMGT-functional V segments, including TRBV6-2 and TRBV6-3, so those segments were excluded. A later genetic analysis associated a missense DCLRE1C variant with V-gene and J-gene trimming of TCR beta chains, and an independent cohort replicated the association. The authors suggested that the approach could potentially be generalized to other disease states and immunological phenotypes. In a later analysis, HLA-associated TCR beta chains showed more clonal expansion and lower generation probabilities than non-associated chains that were equally common. Compared with the roughly 720-donor mean, donors in an Asian-associated ancestry cluster had fewer N-insertions in productive TCRs, according to a later genetic analysis. Sequencing depth was assumed to be roughly uniform across donors in the presence/absence analyses, though that assumption may not hold. A later analysis found that TCR association rates varied across HLA loci, with DRB1 alleles showing the most associated TCRs and HLA-C alleles the fewest. A group of highly shared sequence variants was considered likely to be a technical artifact of the sequencing pipeline. HLA typing was unavailable for some donors at each locus, so association tests used only the typed subset. Correlated functional status among segregating V segments might reflect linkage disequilibrium, but an unknown experimental factor could not be ruled out. In both the original and validation cohorts, the classifier was reported to diagnose cytomegalovirus status with high specificity and sensitivity. Specific HLA alleles were associated with 15,000 to 20,000 TCR beta sequences at a false discovery rate of 0.05 in a later analysis. The earlier analysis of almost 600 of the donors excluded seventeen rarely observed V segments, including chromosome 9 orphons, because counts were too low. A later analysis reported that several top co-occurrence clusters appeared linked to parvovirus B19, influenza, CMV and Epstein-Barr virus. This cohort had only TCR beta chains sequenced, and the lack of alpha or paired-chain data limited which features could be detected.

Library prep was done by the immunoSEQ multiplex PCR assay. The multiplex PCR relied on a mix of 60 forward primers for TCR Vbeta segments and 13 reverse primers for TCR Jbeta segments. The CDR3 region of rearranged TCR beta genes was amplified from genomic DNA with a multiplex PCR assay. The amplified TCR beta libraries were sequenced on the Illumina HiSeq System as 87-base-pair reads. Processing in the source paper ran as follows. A later analysis counted 65 million to 90 million unique TCR beta chains across the 600 to 850 repertoires, and approximately 11 million of these chains were shared by at least two donors. A nearest-neighbor algorithm error-corrected the raw reads and collapsed the reads into unique sequences, merging closely related sequences to remove PCR and sequencing errors. CDR3 sequences were aligned to IMGT reference sequences to assign V, D and J gene segments. For a sequence to be retained, at least a six-nucleotide match to both a V gene segment and a J gene segment was required. Rearrangements were classified as productive when the CDR3 lacked stop codons and remained in frame with V and J, and all other rearrangements were classified as non-productive. Following IMGT convention, CDR3 was defined as the stretch from the second conserved V-encoded cysteine to the conserved J-encoded phenylalanine. Sequences without an unambiguous match to a single V gene segment were excluded from the earlier analysis of about 640 of the donors. An earlier analysis of several hundred of the donors called V segments functional above 56.7% productive rearrangements and segregating when the between-donor standard deviation exceeded 5%. A statistical classification framework was built to diagnose cytomegalovirus status from the catalog of TCR beta chain sequences. A later analysis assigned V and J genes by comparing TCR nucleotide sequences with IMGT/GENE-DB human TR gene sequences. The TCRdist pipeline was used in a later analysis to assign CDR3 sequences and most-parsimonious VDJ recombination scenarios. In a later analysis, each TCR beta chain was defined by its CDR3 amino acid sequence together with its V-gene family, and reads without a unique V-gene family were excluded. A later analysis removed several hundred highly shared, low-generation-probability nucleotide sequences to deal with suspected cross-contamination and a sequencing artifact. For each public chain, a later analysis derived a clonal expansion index from normalized ranks of inferred template counts within each repertoire. A later analysis computed generation probabilities with a VDJ recombination model fitted to out-of-frame rearrangements, and checked the results against IGoR. A later analysis scored TCR-TCR, TCR-HLA and TCR-CMV co-occurrence with hypergeometric tests, applying a repertoire-size bias correction to TCR pairs. In a later analysis, false discovery rates were estimated by permuting HLA or CMV assignments 20 times. In a later analysis, co-occurring TCRs were grouped using DBSCAN, with TCRdist sequence similarity added in when clustering inside HLA-allele-positive subsets. For co-occurrence clustering, repertoires with fewer than 30,000 or more than 120,000 public chains were excluded, along with 5 or 6 repertoires with anomalous nucleotide sharing. Sourced from immuneACCESS, this table was stored by TCRdb with only in-frame sequences that have V and J called. A share of the clones is absent; for the studies checked, an unresolved V gene accounts for under half, and the remainder has no known explanation. That table is the source of V, J and clone size, and D and trimming were worked out from the DNA. The sample includes roughly 130,000 clones, with 50% to 75% observed a single time. More than 6.5% of the sample belongs to the ten largest clones.

The CDR3 goes from the cysteine to the phenylalanine over 11 residues. Just the 33-base CDR3 DNA is kept, in frame starting at base 1. CDR1 and CDR2, looked up from the germline V gene (reference sequence), are DFQATT and SNEGSKA. The V end loses 5 bases and the J end loses 5 bases, and a stretch of 7 bases separates them. Recombination connected TRBV20-1 to TRBJ2-1; there is no confident call for the D gene. The specimen was PBMCs. This receptor was obtained from a woman aged 40 to 50 in good health and CMV-seropositive. The CDR3 is CSAATHNEQFF. The base sequence is TGCAGTGCTGCTACTCACAATGAGCAGTTCTTC.